Sequencing of this TCR beta chain was carried out in a study of siplizumab effects on memory and regulatory T cells. Study outcomes and limitations: Alloreactive sequences traceable to unstimulated CD4+ memory cells were significantly reduced by siplizumab.

Comments on this clone: Its antigen remains unknown.

The CDR3 spans 13 residues. The V and J ends lost 4 bases and 0 bases respectively, with 7 bases between them. Per germline, CDR1 SGHDT and CDR2 YYEEEE. Here immunoSEQ multiplex PCR was the method, and the copy in TCRdb shows in-frame clones only, minus some. The repertoire includes some 97,000 clones, more than 85% of them detected once, and 0.13% to 0.15% sits in the top ten. The rearrangement uses TRBV5-6 and TRBJ1-1; a possible D gene is TRBD1 (5 bases). The sequencing input was CD4+ T cells sorted from blood. The receptor was derived from a human donor in good health. The CDR3 nucleotides read TGTGCCAGCAGCGTACAGGTGAACACTGAAGCTTTCTTT. Protein: CASSVQVNTEAFF.